The T cell receptor beta chain described here comes from a study of blood T cell repertoires in COVID-19 (dated by TCRdb to about 2020). Turning to the overall study: Collaborator samples came from the United States, Italy and Spain and covered acute and convalescent phases of COVID-19. Where HLA class I and class II types were available, the types were taken from metadata supplied by the sample provider, not from assay-based typing. A freely available public database, intended as a resource for researchers studying the immune response to SARS-CoV-2, is where the repertoires were released. A de-identified subject ID, COVID-19 status, age in years and sex were almost always included in the sample metadata. Samples came from the ongoing ImmuneRACE study (first 160 participants) plus 1,254 subjects from 6 global collaborators. The material from the prospective study consisted of cDNA or gDNA derived from T cells, B-cell-depleted T cells, or PBMCs. Subjects who had been exposed to COVID-19, were actively infected with it, or had recovered from it provided the deeply sampled blood TCRbeta repertoires that made up the dataset.

Summary of the overall study and its limitations: How much clinical and demographic metadata was included differed by source and by participant, and the metadata was provided uncurated.

A distance of 15 bases separates the germline ends of V and J, which lose 4 bases and 8 bases respectively. The germline V gene gives CDR1 as SGHRS and CDR2 as YFSETQ. The CDR3 runs 13 residues from the cysteine to the phenylalanine. Kept here is only the CDR3 DNA, which spans 39 bases and is read in frame from base 1. The immunoSEQ Assay, a bias-controlled multiplex PCR, was used to amplify TCRbeta CDR3 regions from genomic DNA. In the original analysis: The number of nucleated cells in each sample was estimated from the amplification of reference gene primers within the assay. Sequence reads were collapsed and filtered to measure the absolute abundance of every unique TCRbeta CDR3 rearrangement. For each sample, productive Simpson clonality was calculated as the square root of Simpson's diversity index over productive rearrangements. TCRdb took over this immuneACCESS table, retaining in-frame rearrangements with V and J assigned. Such tables are incomplete; in checked studies, under half of the missing clones stem from an unresolved V gene, and the remainder is unexplained. V, J and clone size derive from that table, while D and trimming were established from the DNA sequence. The sample profile shows 200,000 to 250,000 clones; 85% to 90% of them were found once. The ten largest make up almost 4.5% of the sample.

Each collaborating institution followed its own protocols to collect whole blood in K2EDTA tubes. Collaborator samples were shipped for TCRbeta analysis as frozen whole blood, isolated PBMCs, or DNA extracted from either sample type. Turning to this clone: What antigen it recognizes has not been identified. One base away there is no much larger clone; base qualities are not given.

The sequencing sample was made of peripheral blood. Recombination joined TRBV5-1 with TRBJ1-2; perhaps TRBD1 is the D gene, with 6 bases matching. This sequence was found in a man aged 45 to 65 with acute or convalescent COVID-19. In nucleotides, the sequence is TGCGCCAGCAGCACTACAGGGCCAGGCGGCTACACCTTC. This is translated as CASSTTGPGGYTF.